The T cell receptor beta chain under discussion was sequenced for a study of cytomegalovirus exposure and HLA in healthy donors. Study information: From donors who were HLA-typed, an early data release held around 80 million unique TCRs. Study outcomes and limitations: Later examination showed HLA-associated TCR beta chains had greater clonal expansion than equally common others.

On this clone itself: Antigen unknown.

Per germline, CDR1 SGHKS and CDR2 YYEKEE (reference sequence). With 0 bases clipped from V and 3 bases from J, the junction kept 6 bases outside the gene matches. The CDR3 consists of 15 residues. It was with 60 Vbeta and 13 Jbeta primers that the PCR ran. Profiling relied on immunoSEQ multiplex PCR, and the TCRdb table lists in-frame clones only, not all of them. The table shows approximately 250,000 clones, with approximately 85% occurring only once. J is TRBJ2-7 and V is TRBV5-5; TRBD2 agrees at 7 bases. Source material: PBMCs. The receptor comes from a girl aged 2 to 10 in good health and CMV-seronegative. CDR3 sequence: CASSLGLRGYYEQYF. In DNA form, the CDR3 reads TGTGCCAGCAGCTTGGGTCTGCGGGGGTACTACGAGCAGTACTTC. The whole variable domain, filled in from reference TRBV5-5 and TRBJ2-7, reads DAGVTQSPTHLIKTRGQQVTLRCSPISGHKSVSWYQQVLGQGPQFIFQYYEKEERGRGNFPDRFSARQFPNYSSELNVNALLLGDSALYLCASSLGLRGYYEQYFGPGTRLTVT.